A selection of T cell receptor beta chains follows, all from one sample in a study of T cells expressing NK-cell markers. No DNA is given; TCRdb re-called the 5' RACE reads and lists each CDR3 protein once. This sample contains over 150,000 distinct CDR3 sequences. The sequenced sample consisted of blood T cells: a sorted CD56 or NKG2C T cell subset, CD4+ or CD8+ T cells, or bulk PBMC T cells (not recorded which). These receptors all come from a woman in her fifties or sixties in good health. The CDR3 runs from the conserved cysteine through the conserved F or W.

V gene: TRBV19; CDR3 length: 17; J gene: TRBJ2-1; CDR3 protein: CASSTPPGTPRGNEQFF
V gene: TRBV24-1; CDR3 length: 16; J gene: TRBJ2-2; CDR3 protein: CATSDLTPGSTGELFF
V gene: TRBV20-1; CDR3 length: 16; J gene: TRBJ1-2; CDR3 protein: CSARDPGQVINYGYTF
V gene: TRBV9; CDR3 length: 15; J gene: TRBJ2-7; CDR3 protein: CASSVEWGTIYEQYF
V gene: TRBV27; CDR3 length: 16; J gene: TRBJ2-1; CDR3 protein: CASSHRDRGPYNEQFF
V gene: TRBV5-1; CDR3 length: 15; J gene: TRBJ2-3; CDR3 protein: CASSYETPITDTQYF
V gene: TRBV6-2/TRBV6-3; CDR3 length: 16; J gene: TRBJ2-5; CDR3 protein: CASSYRRTEQGETQYF
V gene: TRBV30; CDR3 length: 13; J gene: TRBJ1-1; CDR3 protein: CAWSRGLYTEAFF
V gene: TRBV25-1; CDR3 length: 16; J gene: TRBJ2-1; CDR3 protein: CASSEWTSGSYNEQFF
V gene: TRBV5-1; CDR3 length: 16; J gene: TRBJ2-1; CDR3 protein: CASSYDEGGVGNEQFF
V gene: TRBV19; CDR3 length: 14; J gene: TRBJ1-1; CDR3 protein: CASSISRGMSEAFF
V gene: TRBV4-1; CDR3 length: 15; J gene: TRBJ1-1; CDR3 protein: CASSQNYRENTEAFF
V gene: TRBV7-3; CDR3 length: 18; J gene: TRBJ2-2; CDR3 protein: CASSLPGNGDANTGELFF
V gene: TRBV24-1; CDR3 length: 13; J gene: TRBJ2-1; CDR3 protein: CATTPGTDNEQFF
V gene: TRBV4-1; CDR3 length: 13; J gene: TRBJ2-5; CDR3 protein: CASSPGGRETQYF
V gene: TRBV11-2; CDR3 length: 15; J gene: TRBJ2-5; CDR3 protein: CASSSGTSGTETQYF
V gene: TRBV4-1; CDR3 length: 13; J gene: TRBJ1-4; CDR3 protein: CASSQDAGGQLFF
V gene: TRBV25-1; CDR3 length: 13; J gene: TRBJ2-7; CDR3 protein: CASRTGDLYEQYF
V gene: TRBV7-9; CDR3 length: 15; J gene: TRBJ1-1; CDR3 protein: CASSLYVGKNTEAFF
V gene: TRBV15; CDR3 length: 13; J gene: TRBJ2-3; CDR3 protein: CATLGAGADTQYF
V gene: TRBV28; CDR3 length: 18; J gene: TRBJ2-1; CDR3 protein: CASSSPQDPGQGYNEQFF
V gene: TRBV6-6; CDR3 length: 16; J gene: TRBJ2-1; CDR3 protein: CASSYSKRVERNEQFF
V gene: TRBV2; CDR3 length: 15; J gene: TRBJ2-2; CDR3 protein: CASSLALEGTGELFF
V gene: TRBV4-1; CDR3 length: 13; J gene: TRBJ2-7; CDR3 protein: CASSQEQGYEQYF
V gene: TRBV7-9; CDR3 length: 14; J gene: TRBJ2-1; CDR3 protein: CASSSRTLTAEQFF
V gene: TRBV21-1; CDR3 length: 13; J gene: TRBJ2-1; CDR3 protein: CASRWDPHNEQFF
V gene: TRBV20-1; CDR3 length: 16; J gene: TRBJ2-3; CDR3 protein: CSASSYGGPTADTQYF
V gene: TRBV12-3/TRBV12-4; CDR3 length: 12; J gene: TRBJ2-1; CDR3 protein: CASTLSGNEQFF
V gene: TRBV5-1; CDR3 length: 15; J gene: TRBJ2-2; CDR3 protein: CASSPTGDYTGELFF
V gene: TRBV7-6; CDR3 length: 17; J gene: TRBJ2-7; CDR3 protein: CASSLFAGSIGVYEQYF
V gene: TRBV12-3/TRBV12-4; CDR3 length: 13; J gene: TRBJ2-7; CDR3 protein: CASTGTGTYEQYF
V gene: TRBV15; CDR3 length: 13; J gene: TRBJ2-7; CDR3 protein: CATSEFSSYEQYF
V gene: TRBV30; CDR3 length: 14; J gene: TRBJ2-7; CDR3 protein: CAWNSGGTYYEQYF
V gene: TRBV19; CDR3 length: 13; J gene: TRBJ1-5; CDR3 protein: CASRPLGGQPQHF
V gene: TRBV5-1; CDR3 length: 13; J gene: TRBJ1-1; CDR3 protein: CASIDRANTEAFF
V gene: TRBV24-1; CDR3 length: 14; J gene: TRBJ2-2; CDR3 protein: CATSGGPNTGELFF
V gene: TRBV2; CDR3 length: 11; J gene: TRBJ1-1; CDR3 protein: CASNEGPEAFF
V gene: TRBV5-1; CDR3 length: 14; J gene: TRBJ1-6; CDR3 protein: CASSSTDSWSPLHF
V gene: TRBV20-1; CDR3 length: 15; J gene: TRBJ2-1; CDR3 protein: CSASGPVLIHNEQFF
V gene: TRBV29-1; CDR3 length: 11; J gene: TRBJ1-1; CDR3 protein: CSVEDSAEAFF
V gene: TRBV5-1; CDR3 length: 18; J gene: TRBJ2-7; CDR3 protein: CASSFGTSGRALSYEQYF
V gene: TRBV12-3/TRBV12-4; CDR3 length: 18; J gene: TRBJ2-2; CDR3 protein: CASRPSGLAGANTGELFF
V gene: TRBV9; CDR3 length: 12; J gene: TRBJ1-5; CDR3 protein: CASSPFRSAQHF
V gene: TRBV3-1; CDR3 length: 17; J gene: TRBJ2-1; CDR3 protein: CASSIPPGLAETNEQFF
V gene: TRBV11-2; CDR3 length: 15; J gene: TRBJ2-5; CDR3 protein: CAGRSSGRMSETQYF
V gene: TRBV20-1; CDR3 length: 13; J gene: TRBJ2-7; CDR3 protein: CSARKAETYEQYF
V gene: TRBV19; CDR3 length: 12; J gene: TRBJ2-1; CDR3 protein: CASSMGVAEQFF
V gene: TRBV10-3; CDR3 length: 15; J gene: TRBJ1-5; CDR3 protein: CAISEGSEVGQPQHF
V gene: TRBV24-1; CDR3 length: 15; J gene: TRBJ2-3; CDR3 protein: CATSDRQGYTDTQYF
V gene: TRBV9; CDR3 length: 13; J gene: TRBJ1-2; CDR3 protein: CASSSTIGAGYTF